This TCR beta chain was identified in a study of T cells expressing NK-cell markers (dated by TCRdb to the early 2020s). As for the study more broadly: TCR beta-chain repertoires were profiled in sorted CD3+CD56+NKG2C+, CD3+CD56+NKG2C- and CD3+CD56-NKG2C+ T-cell subsets from about 8 donors. The study sequenced eight donors, all healthy volunteers chosen at random: three men and five women. The libraries were sequenced on Illumina HiSeq 2000/2500, MiSeq or NextSeq, producing 2 x 150 bp reads. Of the eight sequenced donors, seven were found to be HCMV-seropositive and one was found to be HCMV-seronegative. Here is what the overall study found, with its caveats: In over 5 donors, the dominant CD3+CD56+NKG2C+ clonotypes were among the top 10 CD8+ clonotypes and accounted for roughly 1.0-7.5% of CD8+ T cells. It remained unclear whether the expanded NKG2C-expressing T cell clones were specific for HCMV antigens. Those dominant clonotypes were again the most abundant among CD3+CD56-NKG2C+ cells in a few donors, at roughly 25-60.1%.

CDR1 and CDR2, per the germline V gene, are MNHNS and SASEGT. There are 11 amino acids in the CDR3, from cysteine to phenylalanine inclusive. No DNA is given. As concerns this clonotype: Its antigen specificity is not known.

Sequenced on an Illumina HiSeq 2000. 5'RACE template switching, by which a universal primer site and unique molecular identifiers were added, was used to make TCR beta cDNA libraries. cDNA synthesis was primed from the TCR beta constant segment, followed by two successive PCR amplification steps. In the authors' own workflow: MIGEC was used to demultiplex reads and group reads by UMI, and MiTCR was used to assemble and quantify clonotypes. To exclude erroneous sequences, any TCR cDNA sequence not supported by at least two reads was discarded. The tcR package was used for downstream repertoire analysis, and clonotypes were matched between fractions using CDR3 nucleotide sequence together with V segment. Antigen specificity was annotated against VDJdb with VDJmatch, allowing one amino acid substitution in CDR3. TCRdb reprocessed the raw reads; every CDR3 protein sequence is a single record, and DNA is not supplied. TCRdb, not the original authors, processed these V and J calls. For this sample, the table gives about 460,000 distinct CDR3 sequences. The ten largest clones take up 1.4% of the sample.

A commercial ELISA kit detecting HCMV-specific IgG in serum was used to determine HCMV serostatus. Ficoll density gradient centrifugation was used to isolate peripheral blood mononuclear cells from blood. The sequence was collected from a woman aged 50 to 65 in good health. Donor details come from another sample of the same person, matched by shared clones. Material: blood T cells: a sorted CD56 or NKG2C T cell subset, CD4+ or CD8+ T cells, or bulk PBMC T cells (not recorded which). In this chain, TRBV6-1 is recombined with TRBJ2-7. For the CDR3, the sequence is CASGSPYEQYF.